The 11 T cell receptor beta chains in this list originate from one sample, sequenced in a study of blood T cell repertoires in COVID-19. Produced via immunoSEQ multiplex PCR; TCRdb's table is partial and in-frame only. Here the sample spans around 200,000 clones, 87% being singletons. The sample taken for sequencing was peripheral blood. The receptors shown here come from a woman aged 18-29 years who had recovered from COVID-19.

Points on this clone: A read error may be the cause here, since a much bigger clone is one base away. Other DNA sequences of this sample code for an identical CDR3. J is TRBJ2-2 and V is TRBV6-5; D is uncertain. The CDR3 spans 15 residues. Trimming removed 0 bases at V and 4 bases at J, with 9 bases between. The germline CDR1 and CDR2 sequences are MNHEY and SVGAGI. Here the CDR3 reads CASSYSSRFTGELFF. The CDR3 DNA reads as TGTGCCAGCAGTTACTCCTCCAGATTCACCGGGGAGCTGTTTTTT.

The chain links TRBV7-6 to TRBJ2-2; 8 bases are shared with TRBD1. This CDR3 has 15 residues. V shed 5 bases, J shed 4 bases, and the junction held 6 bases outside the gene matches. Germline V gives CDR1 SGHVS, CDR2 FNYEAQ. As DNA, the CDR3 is TGTGCCAGCAGCACCCGACAGGGGAGCACCGGGGAGCTGTTTTTT. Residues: CASSTRQGSTGELFF.

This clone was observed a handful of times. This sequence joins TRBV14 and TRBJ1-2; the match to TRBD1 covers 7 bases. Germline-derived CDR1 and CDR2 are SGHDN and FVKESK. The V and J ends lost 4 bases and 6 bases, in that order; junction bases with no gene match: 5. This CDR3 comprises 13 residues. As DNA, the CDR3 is TGTGCCAGCAGCCCCCGGACAGGAAATGGCTACACCTTC. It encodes CASSPRTGNGYTF.

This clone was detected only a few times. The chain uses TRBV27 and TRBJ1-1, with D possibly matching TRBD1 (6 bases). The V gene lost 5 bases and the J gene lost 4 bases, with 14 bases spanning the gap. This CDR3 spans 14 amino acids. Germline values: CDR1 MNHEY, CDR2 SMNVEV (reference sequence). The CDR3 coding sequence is TGTGCCAGCAGTAGCCCGACAGGTCGCACTGAAGCTTTCTTT. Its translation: CASSSPTGRTEAFF.

CDR3: CASSFRQGGEKLFF. CDR3 sequence (DNA): TGTGCCAGCAGCTTCCGGCAGGGTGGTGAAAAACTGTTTTTT. V gene TRBV7-9 combines with J gene TRBJ1-4; tentative D call: TRBD1 (5 bases). The CDR3 sequence is 14 residues long. V lost 3 bases to trimming and J lost 7 bases, with 12 bases between them. Germline loops: CDR1 SEHNR, CDR2 FQNEAQ (reference sequence). Based on the CDR3 plus reference TRBV7-9 and TRBJ1-4, the full variable domain is DTGVSQNPRHKITKRGQNVTFRCDPISEHNRLYWYRQTLGQGPEFLTYFQNEAQLEKSRLLSDRFSAERPKGSFSTLEIQRTEQGDSAMYLCASSFRQGGEKLFFGSGTQLSVL.

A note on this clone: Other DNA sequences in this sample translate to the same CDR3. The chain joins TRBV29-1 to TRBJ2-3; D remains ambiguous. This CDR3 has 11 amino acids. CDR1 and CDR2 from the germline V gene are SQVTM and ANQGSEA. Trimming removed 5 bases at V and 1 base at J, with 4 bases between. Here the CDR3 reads CSVTGTDTQYF. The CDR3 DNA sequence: TGCAGCGTTACAGGCACAGATACGCAGTATTTT.

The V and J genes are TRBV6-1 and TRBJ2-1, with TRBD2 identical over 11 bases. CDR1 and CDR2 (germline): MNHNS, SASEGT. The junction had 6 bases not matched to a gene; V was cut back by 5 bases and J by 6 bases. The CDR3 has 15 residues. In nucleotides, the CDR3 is TGTGCCAGCAGTACGGGACTAGCGGACTCCAATGAGCAGTTCTTC. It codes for CASSTGLADSNEQFF.

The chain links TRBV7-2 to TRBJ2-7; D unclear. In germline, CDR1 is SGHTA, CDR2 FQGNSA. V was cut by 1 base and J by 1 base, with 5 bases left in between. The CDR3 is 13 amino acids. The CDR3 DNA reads TGTGCCAGCAGCTTAGTCTCGTCCTACGAGCAGTACTTC. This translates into CASSLVSSYEQYF.

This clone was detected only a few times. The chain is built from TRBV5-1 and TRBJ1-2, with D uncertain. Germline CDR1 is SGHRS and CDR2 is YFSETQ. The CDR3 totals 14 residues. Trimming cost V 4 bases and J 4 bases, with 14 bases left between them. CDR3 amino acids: CASSGQGATYGYTF. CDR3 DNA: TGCGCCAGCAGCGGCCAAGGAGCGACCTATGGCTACACCTTC.

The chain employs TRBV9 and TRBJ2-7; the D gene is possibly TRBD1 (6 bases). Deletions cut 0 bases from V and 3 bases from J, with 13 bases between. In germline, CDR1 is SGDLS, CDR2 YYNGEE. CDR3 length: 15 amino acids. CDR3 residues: CASSVDQGKGYEQYF. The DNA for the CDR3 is TGTGCCAGCAGCGTAGACCAGGGGAAAGGCTACGAGCAGTACTTC.

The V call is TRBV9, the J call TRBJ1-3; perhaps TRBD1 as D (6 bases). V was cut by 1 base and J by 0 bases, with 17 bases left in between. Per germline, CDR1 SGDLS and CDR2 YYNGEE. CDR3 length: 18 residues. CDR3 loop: CASSVTRAPDSSGNTIYF. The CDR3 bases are TGTGCCAGCAGCGTAACCAGGGCCCCGGACAGCTCTGGAAACACCATATATTTT.